This T cell receptor (beta chain) was identified in a study of T cells in Graves' hyperthyroidism and ophthalmopathy. Patients were excluded for uncontrolled infection, other autoimmune disease, pregnancy or lactation. V lost 7 bases and J 5 bases, leaving 18 bases between the germline ends. This CDR3 spans 15 amino acids. Germline V gene data show CDR1 as SGHRS and CDR2 as YFSETQ. RNA transcripts provided the source from which TCR beta CDR3 regions were amplified. TCR CDR3 underwent first-round RT-PCR with the HTBI primer set. Using its own MiXCR run on the multiplex PCR reads, TCRdb lists one record per CDR3 protein. Of hundreds of thousands of distinct CDR3 sequences in the sample, roughly 50% were seen once.

This receptor was taken from a woman aged 18-29 years with Graves' hyperthyroidism. Sequenced sample: peripheral blood or thyroid tissue (not recorded which). This chain joins TRBV5-1 and TRBJ2-2, with D tentatively TRBD1 (7 bases). CDR3 sequence (DNA): TGCGCCAGCGGACGACAGGGCGCGGGGACCGGGGAGCTGTTTTTT. Residues: CASGRQGAGTGELFF.